The present entry profiles one T cell receptor (beta chain) with its context. Antigen: not known. The PCR contained 60 Vbeta and 13 Jbeta primers. Assay used: immunoSEQ multiplex PCR; TCRdb lists only in-frame clones, some missing. Its clone listing holds 68,000 or so clones. The data derive from a study of cytomegalovirus exposure and HLA in healthy donors. Study-level findings and limits: It is likely that the observed cluster of highly shared sequence variants was a sequencing artifact. Many donors shared some public TCRs, even though most TCR sequences were rare.

This CDR3 has 15 amino acids. CDR1 SGHRS and CDR2 YFSETQ come from the germline V gene. With V trimmed by 3 bases and J by 0 bases, 3 bases remained unmatched. The chain combines TRBV5-1 with TRBJ2-7, with 10 bases lining up with TRBD2. The TCR comes from a boy aged 5-17 years in good health and CMV-seronegative. Sequencing was carried out using PBMCs. CDR3 sequence: CASSSTSGASYEQYF. The CDR3 DNA sequence: TGCGCCAGCAGCTCAACTAGCGGGGCCTCCTACGAGCAGTACTTC.